The rows below give T cell receptor beta chains drawn from one sample of a study of technical replicates of blood from four donors. Sequencing used immunoSEQ multiplex PCR; TCRdb keeps in-frame clones, though not all of them. Among more than 90,000 clones listed, under 97% were seen once. Material: T cells isolated from PBMCs. These receptors were taken from a human donor in good health. The CDR3 runs from the conserved cysteine through the conserved F or W. A D gene is named only where the DNA matches it firmly. For some rows the clone size is stated as once, few or many, or as a class when expanded; others skip it.

CDR3: CASSDADRVTDTQYF
DNA: TGCGCCAGCAGTGATGCGGACAGGGTTACAGATACGCAGTATTTT
J: TRBJ2-3
V: TRBV10-2
size: .
D: TRBD1

CDR3: CASSVGGLGNTIYF
DNA: TGTGCCAGCAGCGTGGGGGGGCTGGGAAACACCATATATTTT
J: TRBJ1-3
V: TRBV9
size: .
D: .

CDR3: CASSVEGRHTQYF
DNA: TGTGCCAGCAGCGTAGAAGGGAGGCATACGCAGTATTTT
J: TRBJ2-3
V: TRBV9
size: .
D: .

CDR3: CAWSGEGGNTIYF
DNA: TGTGCCTGGAGTGGGGAGGGGGGAAACACCATATATTTT
J: TRBJ1-3
V: TRBV30
size: .
D: .

CDR3: CASSYSLGGNSPLHF
DNA: TGTGCCAGCAGTTACTCGTTAGGGGGTAATTCACCCCTCCACTTT
J: TRBJ1-6
V: TRBV6-5
size: .
D: .

CDR3: CASSSPGTSGSPSYEQYF
DNA: TGTGCCAGCAGCTCCCCAGGGACTAGCGGGAGTCCCTCCTACGAGCAGTACTTC
J: TRBJ2-7
V: TRBV11-2
size: few
D: TRBD2

CDR3: CASSSNREPHTEAFF
DNA: TGCGCCAGCAGCTCCAACAGGGAGCCCCACACTGAAGCTTTCTTT
J: TRBJ1-1
V: TRBV5-1
size: .
D: .

CDR3: CASRPSGLARRGEQYF
DNA: TGTGCCAGCAGACCTTCGGGACTAGCGAGACGGGGGGAGCAGTACTTC
J: TRBJ2-7
V: TRBV28
size: .
D: TRBD2

CDR3: CATKAGGLTDTQYF
DNA: TGTGCCACCAAAGCGGGGGGTCTGACAGATACGCAGTATTTT
J: TRBJ2-3
V: TRBV15
size: .
D: TRBD2

CDR3: CASSSTVSSTDTQYF
DNA: TGTGCCAGCAGCTCCACGGTGAGCAGCACAGATACGCAGTATTTT
J: TRBJ2-3
V: TRBV5-4
size: .
D: .

CDR3: CASSRASAGTYEQYF
DNA: TGTGCCAGCAGCCGGGCCTCGGCGGGAACCTACGAGCAGTACTTC
J: TRBJ2-7
V: TRBV27
size: once
D: .

CDR3: CASSVASGREDNEQFF
DNA: TGTGCCAGCAGCGTAGCTAGCGGGAGGGAGGACAATGAGCAGTTCTTC
J: TRBJ2-1
V: TRBV9
size: .
D: TRBD2

CDR3: CASSPPTGRDEQFF
DNA: TGTGCCAGCAGCCCACCAACAGGGAGGGATGAGCAGTTCTTC
J: TRBJ2-1
V: TRBV7-9
size: .
D: .

CDR3: CASSLTGVSDF
DNA: TGTGCCAGCAGCTTGACCGGGGTTAGCGACTTC
J: TRBJ2-4
V: TRBV5-6
size: once
D: .

CDR3: CASSIVTGNTEAFF
DNA: TGTGCCAGTAGTATAGTGACAGGGAACACTGAAGCTTTCTTT
J: TRBJ1-1
V: TRBV19
size: .
D: .

CDR3: CASSSDRAYEQYF
DNA: TGCGCCAGCAGTAGCGACAGGGCCTACGAGCAGTACTTC
J: TRBJ2-7
V: TRBV10-1
size: .
D: TRBD1

CDR3: CASSSHRGARSSLHF
DNA: TGTGCCAGCAGTTCACACAGGGGAGCACGGTCATCCCTCCACTTT
J: TRBJ1-6
V: TRBV27
size: .
D: TRBD1

CDR3: CASSLLAGTNYEQYF
DNA: TGTGCCAGCAGTTTGCTAGCGGGTACCAACTACGAGCAGTACTTC
J: TRBJ2-7
V: TRBV28
size: .
D: TRBD2

CDR3: CASSLEGGINSPLHF
DNA: TGTGCCAGCAGCTTGGAGGGGGGGATCAATTCACCCCTCCACTTT
J: TRBJ1-6
V: TRBV5-4
size: .
D: .

CDR3: CASRGADYEQYF
DNA: TGTGCCAGCAGGGGAGCTGACTACGAGCAGTACTTC
J: TRBJ2-7
V: TRBV7-8
size: .
D: .

CDR3: CSVSGSRTDTQYF
DNA: TGCAGCGTCAGCGGGAGTCGCACAGATACGCAGTATTTT
J: TRBJ2-3
V: TRBV29-1
size: .
D: TRBD2

CDR3: CAISEGTGGQPQHF
DNA: TGTGCCATCAGTGAAGGGACAGGGGGGCAGCCCCAGCATTTT
J: TRBJ1-5
V: TRBV10-3
size: .
D: TRBD1

CDR3: CASSFGHDNSPLHF
DNA: TGTGCCAGTAGTTTCGGACACGATAATTCACCCCTCCACTTT
J: TRBJ1-6
V: TRBV19
size: .
D: .

CDR3: CAWTSGGQGAYTF
DNA: TGTGCCTGGACCTCAGGGGGACAGGGGGCCTACACCTTC
J: TRBJ1-2
V: TRBV30
size: .
D: TRBD1

CDR3: CASSVVRWKGIGDYGYTF
DNA: TGTGCCAGCAGCGTAGTACGATGGAAGGGGATCGGAGACTATGGCTACACCTTC
J: TRBJ1-2
V: TRBV9
size: .
D: .

CDR3: CASSSGTGDSPLHF
DNA: TGTGCCAGCAGCTCCGGGACAGGGGATTCACCCCTCCACTTT
J: TRBJ1-6
V: TRBV6-6
size: .
D: TRBD1

CDR3: CASSGLAGGETRNEQFF
DNA: TGCGCCAGCAGTGGACTAGCGGGAGGGGAAACGAGGAATGAGCAGTTCTTC
J: TRBJ2-1
V: TRBV5-1
size: .
D: TRBD2

CDR3: CASSVGQAYYGYTF
DNA: TGTGCCAGCAGCGTGGGACAGGCCTACTATGGCTACACCTTC
J: TRBJ1-2
V: TRBV5-5
size: .
D: TRBD1

CDR3: CASTSGGLPYGYTF
DNA: TGTGCCAGTACCTCGGGGGGGCTCCCCTATGGCTACACCTTC
J: TRBJ1-2
V: TRBV19
size: .
D: .

CDR3: CASSLDRAGETQYF
DNA: TGTGCCAGCAGCTTGGACAGGGCGGGAGAGACCCAGTACTTC
J: TRBJ2-5
V: TRBV7-3
size: .
D: TRBD1

CDR3: CASSFNIFEQFF
DNA: TGTGCCAGCAGTTTTAATATATTTGAGCAGTTCTTC
J: TRBJ2-1
V: TRBV27
size: .
D: .

CDR3: CASSLASGGNEQFF
DNA: TGTGCCAGCAGTTTAGCCTCGGGAGGCAATGAGCAGTTCTTC
J: TRBJ2-1
V: TRBV28
size: .
D: TRBD2

CDR3: CASSARGGTGNYEQYF
DNA: TGTGCCAGCAGCGCCAGAGGCGGGACAGGGAACTACGAGCAGTACTTC
J: TRBJ2-7
V: TRBV11-1
size: .
D: TRBD1

CDR3: CASSVRAGVTNEKLFF
DNA: TGTGCCAGCAGTGTGAGGGCGGGGGTAACTAATGAAAAACTGTTTTTT
J: TRBJ1-4
V: TRBV2
size: .
D: .

CDR3: CASSLIKQAFF
DNA: TGTGCCAGCAGCTTAATAAAGCAAGCTTTCTTT
J: TRBJ1-1
V: TRBV13
size: .
D: .

CDR3: CASSKTESSYNEQFF
DNA: TGTGCCAGCAGTAAAACAGAGAGCTCCTACAATGAGCAGTTCTTC
J: TRBJ2-1
V: TRBV6-1
size: .
D: .

CDR3: CASSPSGRNTEAFF
DNA: TGTGCCAGCTCACCATCAGGGCGGAACACTGAAGCTTTCTTT
J: TRBJ1-1
V: TRBV18
size: .
D: .

CDR3: CASRGGGTSTNEKLFF
DNA: TGTGCCAGTAGGGGTGGGGGCACCTCAACTAATGAAAAACTGTTTTTT
J: TRBJ1-4
V: TRBV19
size: .
D: .

CDR3: CSASLVYEQYF
DNA: TGCAGTGCTAGCTTAGTCTACGAGCAGTACTTC
J: TRBJ2-7
V: TRBV20-1
size: .
D: .

CDR3: CAWRSRGVNQPQHF
DNA: TGTGCCTGGAGAAGCAGGGGAGTCAATCAGCCCCAGCATTTT
J: TRBJ1-5
V: TRBV30
size: .
D: .

CDR3: CSVERSDTNNEQFF
DNA: TGCAGCGTTGAAAGATCAGACACCAACAATGAGCAGTTCTTC
J: TRBJ2-1
V: TRBV29-1
size: .
D: .

CDR3: CAWSVLADTQYF
DNA: TGTGCCTGGAGTGTGCTAGCAGATACGCAGTATTTT
J: TRBJ2-3
V: TRBV30
size: .
D: .